This passage covers 22 T cell receptor beta chains from one sample sequenced in a study of blood T cell repertoires in COVID-19. Assay used: immunoSEQ multiplex PCR; TCRdb lists only in-frame clones, some missing. The sample records around 480,000 clones, more than 70% being singletons. The specimen was peripheral blood. The receptors originated from a woman between 50 and 59 years old with COVID-19, enrolled during active disease.

The rearrangement uses TRBV9 and TRBJ2-3, with D unresolved. Germline CDR1 is SGDLS and CDR2 is YYNGEE. There are 18 residues in the CDR3. Trimming took off 3 bases at V and 0 bases at J, with 20 bases between the two ends. The CDR3 region is CASSGHWVLGSSTDTQYF. CDR3 DNA: TGTGCCAGCAGCGGCCACTGGGTTCTCGGGTCTAGCACAGATACGCAGTATTTT.

This rearrangement joins TRBV7-6 to TRBJ2-3; D is undetermined. V was clipped by 1 base and J by 1 base, with 9 bases between them. The CDR3 contains 15 residues. Germline CDR1 and CDR2: SGHVS and FNYEAQ. DNA for the CDR3: TGTGCCAGCAGCTTAGTACTGTCGGGCACAGATACGCAGTATTTT. It is translated as CASSLVLSGTDTQYF.

The rearrangement joins TRBV12-5 to TRBJ2-2, with D maybe TRBD2 (7 bases). This CDR3 comprises 17 residues. Germline-derived CDR1 and CDR2 are LGHNT and FRNRAP. Trimming shortened V by 1 base and J by 4 bases, and 16 bases separated the two germline ends. The CDR3 sequence: CASGLAPRGAPTGELFF. Here the CDR3 DNA reads TGTGCTAGTGGTTTGGCTCCCCGGGGGGCGCCCACCGGGGAGCTGTTTTTT.

The V call is TRBV6-5, the J call TRBJ2-6; D gene uncertain. The CDR3 sequence is 15 residues long. Germline V gene sequence: CDR1 MNHEY, CDR2 SVGAGI. The ends were cut back, 2 bases at V and 1 base at J, with 6 bases in the middle. The CDR3, as DNA: TGTGCCAGCAGTTACCACGGTTCTGGGGCCAACGTCCTGACTTTC. This translates into CASSYHGSGANVLTF.

The V and J genes are TRBV30 and TRBJ2-3; 7 bases line up with TRBD2. Trimming cost V 4 bases and J 3 bases; bases outside gene matches: 4. This CDR3 comprises 13 residues. Germline CDR1 reads GTSNPN; CDR2 reads SVGIG (reference sequence). CDR3: CAWMDGGTDTQYF. The CDR3 DNA reads as TGTGCCTGGATGGACGGGGGGACAGATACGCAGTATTTT. Full variable domain (outside the CDR3, taken from reference TRBV30 and TRBJ2-3): SQTIHQWPATLVQPVGSPLSLECTVEGTSNPNLYWYRQAAGRGLQLLFYSVGIGQISSEVPQNLSASRPQDRQFILSSKKLLLSDSGFYLCAWMDGGTDTQYFGPGTRLTVL.

This sequence joins TRBV5-4 and TRBJ2-2, with TRBD2 matching 12 bases. The CDR3 is 17 residues long. Losses at the gene ends were 4 bases for V and 6 bases for J; bases not matched to a gene: 10. Germline lookup yields CDR1 SGHNT and CDR2 YYREEE (reference sequence). The CDR3 reads CASSPPTSGGRAGELFF. The CDR3 nucleotides are TGTGCCAGCAGCCCCCCAACTAGCGGGGGGAGGGCCGGGGAGCTGTTTTTT.

About this clone: Germline is not matched at one junction end, which may reflect a read error. The chain is built from TRBV3-1 (or the pseudogene TRBV3-2) and TRBJ1-1, with D perhaps TRBD1 (6 bases). CDR3 length: 14 residues. Looked up from germline, CDR1 is LGHDT and CDR2 is YNNKEL (reference sequence). Here the CDR3 reads CASRQAGGRTEAFF. The CDR3 DNA is TGTGCCAGCAGACAAGCGGGGGGCCGGACTGAAGCTTTCTTT.

The chain employs TRBV5-1 and TRBJ1-1; 7 nucleotides agree with TRBD1. The V and J ends lost 3 bases and 0 bases, in that order; junction bases with no gene match: 8. Germline CDR1 and CDR2: SGHRS and YFSETQ. CDR3 size: 16 residues. CDR3 loop: CASSYNRGSMNTEAFF. CDR3 in DNA: TGCGCCAGCAGCTATAACAGGGGATCCATGAACACTGAAGCTTTCTTT. Full variable domain (remainder filled in from reference TRBV5-1 and TRBJ1-1): KAGVTQTPRYLIKTRGQQVTLSCSPISGHRSVSWYQQTPGQGLQFLFEYFSETQRNKGNFPGRFSGRQFSNSRSEMNVSTLELGDSALYLCASSYNRGSMNTEAFFGQGTRLTVV.

The chain is built from TRBV5-4 and TRBJ2-1; TRBD2 agrees at 14 bases. The junction had 10 bases not matched to a gene; V was cut back by 5 bases and J by 3 bases. CDR1 is SGHNT, CDR2 YYREEE, per germline (reference sequence). This CDR3 is built from 18 residues. Written as DNA, the CDR3 is TGTGCCAGCAGTTCCGCCGGGACTAGCGGGGGCTTCTACAATGAGCAGTTCTTC. It codes for CASSSAGTSGGFYNEQFF.

The chain recombines TRBV27 with TRBJ2-3; 11 bases agree with TRBD1. The CDR3 is 14 residues long. Germline trimming cut 7 bases from V and 6 bases from J; bases unmatched to any gene: 6. Germline-derived CDR1 and CDR2 are MNHEY and SMNVEV (reference sequence). The chain's CDR3 is CASTPGQGVDTQYF. CDR3 bases: TGTGCCAGCACCCCGGGACAGGGGGTGGATACGCAGTATTTT.

This chain uses TRBV19 with TRBJ1-2, with D hard to call. The CDR3 contains 14 residues. Germline-derived CDR1 and CDR2 are LNHDA and SQIVND (reference sequence). V was trimmed by 7 bases and J by 2 bases, leaving 14 bases between them. The CDR3 DNA reads as TGTGCCAGTACCTCCGTCACAGAGAACTATGGCTACACCTTC. It codes for CASTSVTENYGYTF. Supplemented by reference TRBV19 and TRBJ1-2, the full variable domain reads DGGITQSPKYLFRKEGQNVTLSCEQNLNHDAMYWYRQDPGQGLRLIYYSQIVNDFQKGDIAEGYSVSREKKESFPLTVTSAQKNPTAFYLCASTSVTENYGYTFGSGTRLTVV.

The J gene is TRBJ1-1, the V gene TRBV4-1, with D possibly TRBD1 on 5 matching bases. Germline CDR1 reads MGHRA; CDR2 reads YSYEKL. Trimming removed 8 bases at V and 5 bases at J, with 12 bases between. The CDR3 has 12 amino acids. CDR3 coding DNA: TGCGCCAGCCGACAGAGTTTAACTGAAGCTTTCTTT. Encoded protein: CASRQSLTEAFF.

The chain combines TRBV7-3 with TRBJ2-3; possible D gene TRBD1, 5 bases. CDR1 is SGHTA and CDR2 is FQGTGA in the germline V gene. CDR3 length: 14 amino acids. V lost 4 bases and J 0 bases, leaving 8 bases between the germline ends. The CDR3 bases are TGTGCCAGCAGCTCAGGGCCTAGCACAGATACGCAGTATTTT. Encoded protein: CASSSGPSTDTQYF. The full variable domain, rest sourced from reference TRBV7-3 and TRBJ2-3, is GAGVSQTPSNKVTEKGKYVELRCDPISGHTALYWYRQSLGQGPEFLIYFQGTGAADDSGLPNDRFFAVRPEGSVSTLKIQRTERGDSAVYLCASSSGPSTDTQYFGPGTRLTVL.

V and J are TRBV7-2 and TRBJ1-5; TRBD1 matches at 7 bases. V was pared by 0 bases and J by 6 bases, with 5 bases of the junction left unmatched. Germline values: CDR1 SGHTA, CDR2 FQGNSA. The CDR3 is 15 residues long. The CDR3 sequence: CASSLAGGPSQPQHF. The CDR3 bases are TGTGCCAGCAGCTTAGCAGGGGGCCCCTCTCAGCCCCAGCATTTT. Filled out from reference TRBV7-2 and TRBJ1-5, the complete variable domain reads GAGVSQSPSNKVTEKGKDVELRCDPISGHTALYWYRQSLGQGLEFLIYFQGNSAPDKSGLPSDRFSAERTGGSVSTLTIQRTQQEDSAVYLCASSLAGGPSQPQHFGDGTRLSIL.

This clone was observed once. The chain has TRBV21-1 and TRBJ2-1; the listed D gene, TRBD1, was not tested against the DNA. TRBV21-1 is listed as a pseudogene. The CDR3 length is 11 residues. The CDR3 protein is CASSNRQGQFF. The DNA for the CDR3 is TGTGCCAGCAGCAACCGACAGGGCCAGTTCTTC.

Here the CDR3 reads CASRQASGQAIGDGYTF. In DNA, the CDR3 is TGTGCCAGCAGGCAAGCCTCGGGACAGGCTATTGGGGATGGCTACACCTTC. The chain employs TRBV27 and TRBJ1-2; 8 nucleotides line up with TRBD1. J gave up 6 bases and V 6 bases, and 18 bases lay outside the gene matches. The germline V gene has CDR1 MNHEY and CDR2 SMNVEV (reference sequence). CDR3 length equals 17 residues.

The chain couples TRBV11-2 to TRBJ1-6; D gene uncertain. This CDR3 is built from 16 residues. Trimming took 1 base from V and 3 from J, leaving 10 bases between them. Germline loops: CDR1 SGHAT, CDR2 FQNNGV. The CDR3 reads CASSLVSRSYNSPLHF. Here the CDR3 DNA reads TGTGCCAGCAGCTTAGTTAGCCGCAGCTATAATTCACCCCTCCACTTT. Full variable domain (rest looked up from reference TRBV11-2 and TRBJ1-6): EAGVAQSPRYKIIEKRQSVAFWCNPISGHATLYWYQQILGQGPKLLIQFQNNGVVDDSQLPKDRFSAERLKGVDSTLKIQPAKLEDSAVYLCASSLVSRSYNSPLHFGNGTRLTVT.

The chain combines TRBV4-1 with TRBJ2-4, with D possibly TRBD1 on 5 matching bases. CDR3 length equals 13 residues. Deletions cut 0 bases from V and 9 bases from J, with 9 bases between. Per the germline V gene, CDR1 is MGHRA and CDR2 is YSYEKL. In DNA, the CDR3 is TGCGCCAGCAGCCAAGATACCAGGGTCATTCAGTACTTC. Protein product: CASSQDTRVIQYF.

V usage is TRBV20-1 and J usage is TRBJ1-2, with unresolved D. The V end was cut by 3 bases, the J end by 0 bases, with 8 bases between. Germline V gene sequence: CDR1 DFQATT, CDR2 SNEGSKA (reference sequence). This CDR3 contains 13 residues. Here the CDR3 reads CSASDPSNYGYTF. The CDR3 bases are TGCAGTGCTAGTGACCCGTCTAACTATGGCTACACCTTC.

In DNA form, the CDR3 reads TGTGCCACCAGTGATCCTCGCGGGGGGAACCAAGAGACCCAGTACTTC. It yields the protein CATSDPRGGNQETQYF. The chain couples TRBV24-1 to TRBJ2-5; 8 positions agree with TRBD2. The CDR3 is made up of 16 amino acids. The germline V gene has CDR1 KGHDR and CDR2 SFDVKD. V lost 3 bases and J lost 0; bases outside the gene matches: 5.

The gene calls are TRBV29-1 and TRBJ1-1; 7 nucleotides align to TRBD1. The CDR3 extends over 13 amino acids. Germline V gives CDR1 SQVTM, CDR2 ANQGSEA. The V segment lost 7 bases and the J segment 3 bases; nucleotides outside the gene matches: 8. The CDR3, as DNA: TGCAGCGCTAAAGAGGGGGCGCACACTGAAGCTTTCTTT. Encoded protein: CSAKEGAHTEAFF.

This sequence joins TRBV6-5 and TRBJ2-6; D remains ambiguous. Per germline, CDR1 MNHEY and CDR2 SVGAGI. The CDR3 totals 13 residues. This chain's CDR3 is CASLRSGANVLTF. CDR3 bases: TGTGCAAGTTTGAGGTCTGGGGCCAACGTCCTGACTTTC.